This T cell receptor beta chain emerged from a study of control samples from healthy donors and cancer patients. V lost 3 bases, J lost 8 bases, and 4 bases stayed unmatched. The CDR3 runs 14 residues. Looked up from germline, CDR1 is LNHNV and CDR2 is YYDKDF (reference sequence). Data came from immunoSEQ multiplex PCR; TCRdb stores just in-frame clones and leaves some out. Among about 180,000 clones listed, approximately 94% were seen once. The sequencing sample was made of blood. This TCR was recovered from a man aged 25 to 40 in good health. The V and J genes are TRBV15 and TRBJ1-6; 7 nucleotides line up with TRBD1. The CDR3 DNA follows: TGTGCCACCAGCAGGACAGGGATTTATTCACCCCTCCACTTT. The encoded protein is CATSRTGIYSPLHF.